The 25 T cell receptor beta chains below come from one sample, sequenced in a study of blood T cell repertoires in COVID-19. Using immunoSEQ multiplex PCR, the repertoire was profiled, and TCRdb retains in-frame clones only, with some absent. This table has roughly 500,000 clones, 75% to 90% appearing once. The sample taken for sequencing was peripheral blood. The receptors derive from a man aged 18-30 years with COVID-19, enrolled during active disease.

CDR3 region: CASSSEAELSSPLHF. The CDR3 nucleotides read TGTGCCAGCAGCTCGGAGGCAGAGCTCAGCTCACCCCTCCACTTT. J is TRBJ1-6 and V is TRBV7-6; D uncertain. This CDR3 has 15 residues. V was trimmed by 4 bases and J by 10 bases, leaving 17 bases between them. Germline CDR1 is SGHVS and CDR2 is FNYEAQ.

CDR3 coding DNA: TGTGCCAGCAGCTCCACTTCTGGGACAGGCACAGATACGCAGTATTTT. Protein: CASSSTSGTGTDTQYF. This chain connects TRBV7-9 to TRBJ2-3; 7 bases are shared with TRBD1. Germline V CDR1 and CDR2: SEHNR, FQNEAQ (reference sequence). V was pared by 4 bases and J by 1 base, with 8 bases of the junction left unmatched. This CDR3 is 16 amino acids long. Based on the CDR3 plus reference TRBV7-9 and TRBJ2-3, the full variable domain is DTGVSQNPRHKITKRGQNVTFRCDPISEHNRLYWYRQTLGQGPEFLTYFQNEAQLEKSRLLSDRFSAERPKGSFSTLEIQRTEQGDSAMYLCASSSTSGTGTDTQYFGPGTRLTVL.

The chain joins TRBV11-1 to TRBJ2-1; D is ambiguous. Between the trimmed V and J ends, which lost 1 base and 4 bases, there was a span of 14 bases. The CDR3 contains 16 residues. CDR1 and CDR2 from the germline V gene are SGHAT and FQDESV (reference sequence). This CDR3 reads CASSLEARWAYNEQFF. CDR3 DNA: TGTGCCAGCAGCTTAGAAGCCCGCTGGGCTTACAATGAGCAGTTCTTC.

V usage is TRBV6-5 and J usage is TRBJ2-2, with 9 bases identical to TRBD1. The CDR3 spans 14 residues. The V gene's germline CDR1 is MNHEY and CDR2 SVGAGI. The junction had 4 bases not matched to a gene; V was cut back by 6 bases and J by 5 bases. For the CDR3, the DNA is TGTGCCAGCAGCAACAGGGGGCGGACCGGGGAGCTGTTTTTT. The encoded protein is CASSNRGRTGELFF.

This clone has a handful of counts. The chain is built from TRBV12-3 or TRBV12-4 and TRBJ1-1; D might be TRBD1 (6 bases). V lost 5 bases and J 4 bases, leaving 11 bases between the germline ends. This CDR3 comprises 13 residues. As DNA, the CDR3 is TGTGCCAGCAGTAAAACAGGGATCACTGAAGCTTTCTTT. Its protein product is CASSKTGITEAFF.

V gene TRBV13 combines with J gene TRBJ1-1, with 7 bases identical to TRBD1. This CDR3 has 13 amino acids. The V and J ends lost 5 bases and 1 base, in that order; junction bases with no gene match: 1. Per the germline V gene, CDR1 is PRHDT and CDR2 is FYEKMQ (reference sequence). CDR3 protein: CASSRTGNTEAFF. The CDR3 DNA sequence: TGTGCCAGCAGCCGGACAGGGAACACTGAAGCTTTCTTT.

V and J are TRBV5-1 and TRBJ2-1, with D perhaps TRBD2 (5 bases). CDR1 and CDR2 (germline): SGHRS, YFSETQ. Trimming cost V 1 base and J 4 bases, with 9 bases left between them. The CDR3 is 14 residues long. CDR3 DNA sequence: TGCGCCAGCAGCTTGACCGGGGTTTACAATGAGCAGTTCTTC. This translates into CASSLTGVYNEQFF.

The V call is TRBV11-3, the J call TRBJ2-3, with a tentative D call TRBD1 (5 bases). V lost 5 bases, J lost 7 bases, and 16 bases lay in between. Germline values: CDR1 SGHNT, CDR2 YENEEA. The CDR3 length is 14 residues. The CDR3 region is CASSTPLGAYTQYF. CDR3 coding DNA: TGTGCCAGCAGCACACCGCTTGGGGCCTATACGCAGTATTTT.

The rearrangement uses TRBV5-6 and TRBJ1-1, with D unclear. In germline, CDR1 is SGHDT, CDR2 YYEEEE. V was cut by 5 bases and J by 8 bases, with 13 bases left in between. This CDR3 spans 12 amino acids. The CDR3, as DNA: TGTGCCAGCAGATCTGCGGGAAAAGAAGCTTTCTTT. This sequence encodes CASRSAGKEAFF.

The rearrangement links TRBV24-1 to TRBJ2-2; D uncertain. The CDR3 runs to 12 residues. Trimming removed 1 base from V and 7 bases from J, with 3 bases in between. Germline-derived CDR1 and CDR2 are KGHDR and SFDVKD. CDR3 nucleotides: TGTGCCACCAGTGATTTCTTCGGGGAGCTGTTTTTT. Translating it yields CATSDFFGELFF.

The V gene is TRBV9, the J gene TRBJ1-2; D ambiguous. Germline lookup yields CDR1 SGDLS and CDR2 YYNGEE. This CDR3 is 11 amino acids long. Trimming shortened V by 3 bases and J by 5 bases, and 5 bases separated the two germline ends. The CDR3 coding sequence is TGTGCCAGCAGCGCCACATATGGCTACACCTTC. It encodes CASSATYGYTF.

Concerning this clone: Other DNA sequences in the sample encode the same CDR3. The chain recombines TRBV10-1 with TRBJ2-7; TRBD1 matches 8 bases. Trimming cost V 3 bases and J 0 bases; bases outside gene matches: 1. CDR1 is WNHNN, CDR2 SYGVQD, per germline (reference sequence). CDR3 size: 14 residues. CDR3 region: CASSEGTGSYEQYF. The CDR3 region has the DNA TGCGCCAGCAGTGAAGGGACAGGCTCCTACGAGCAGTACTTC.

The rearrangement joins TRBV5-1 to TRBJ2-7, with D maybe TRBD1 (7 bases). The CDR3 consists of 15 residues. Germline V gene sequence: CDR1 SGHRS, CDR2 YFSETQ. Deletions cut 2 bases from V and 0 bases from J, with 12 bases between. For the CDR3, the DNA is TGCGCCAGCAGCTTAAGGGGGGACAGCTCCTACGAGCAGTACTTC. Translation gives CASSLRGDSSYEQYF.

This chain uses TRBV25-1 with TRBJ2-7, with TRBD2 matching 7 bases. Looked up from germline, CDR1 is MGHDK and CDR2 is SYGVNS. V was clipped by 0 bases and J by 0 bases; unmatched bases: 2. This CDR3 has 15 residues. The CDR3 sequence is CASSEYGGSSYEQYF. The CDR3, as DNA: TGTGCCAGCAGTGAATACGGGGGGAGCTCCTACGAGCAGTACTTC.

The chain is built from TRBV6-6 and TRBJ1-2; TRBD1 aligns across 8 bases. The V gene end was trimmed by 5 bases and the J gene end by 8 bases; junction bases not matched to a gene: 4. Germline V gene data show CDR1 as MNHNY and CDR2 as SVGAGI (reference sequence). This CDR3 has 12 amino acids. The DNA of the CDR3 is TGTGCCAGCAGTCCGACAGGGGACGGCTACACCTTC. Its translation: CASSPTGDGYTF.

This chain links TRBV6-5 with TRBJ2-1; 8 positions agree with TRBD2. The CDR3 is 15 amino acids. Germline trimming cut 6 bases from V and 1 base from J; bases unmatched to any gene: 5. CDR1 is MNHEY and CDR2 is SVGAGI in the germline V gene. The chain's CDR3 is CASRLAGSSYNEQFF. CDR3 sequence (DNA): TGTGCCAGCAGGTTAGCGGGGTCATCCTACAATGAGCAGTTCTTC.

The chain carries TRBV4-2 and TRBJ2-1; 10 bases map to TRBD2. Germline CDR1 LGHNA, CDR2 YNFKEQ. The CDR3 is 15 amino acids. V lost 4 bases, J lost 8 bases, and 8 bases stayed unmatched. The CDR3 DNA sequence: TGTGCCAGCAGCCCTCTAGCGGGAGACGCTGATGAGCAGTTCTTC. Protein sequence: CASSPLAGDADEQFF.

This chain connects TRBV7-6 to TRBJ1-4; D is unresolved. The CDR3 is 13 amino acids. Between the trimmed V and J ends, which lost 5 bases and 5 bases, there was a span of 9 bases. Per the germline V gene, CDR1 is SGHVS and CDR2 is FNYEAQ. Here the CDR3 reads CASSAQINEKLFF. The DNA of the CDR3 is TGTGCCAGCAGCGCACAAATAAATGAAAAACTGTTTTTT.

The V call is TRBV19, the J call TRBJ2-7, with D maybe TRBD2 (5 bases). Germline CDR1 and CDR2: LNHDA and SQIVND (reference sequence). V dropped 1 base and J dropped 4 bases, with 20 bases sitting between them. This CDR3 comprises 17 residues. CDR3 sequence: CASSIVLSLLREYEQYF. Written as DNA, the CDR3 is TGTGCCAGTAGTATAGTCTTATCCCTACTCCGGGAATACGAGCAGTACTTC.

The rearrangement uses TRBV30 and TRBJ2-1, with 7 bases matching TRBD2. V was clipped by 2 bases and J by 6 bases; unmatched bases: 4. Germline loops: CDR1 GTSNPN, CDR2 SVGIG (reference sequence). This CDR3 is 13 amino acids long. CDR3 DNA: TGTGCCTGGAGTCGGGGCGGGAGCAATGAGCAGTTCTTC. Protein product: CAWSRGGSNEQFF.

The V gene is TRBV4-1, the J gene TRBJ2-3, with TRBD2 matching over 11 bases. Losses at the gene ends were 1 base for V and 0 bases for J; bases not matched to a gene: 0. Germline CDR1 MGHRA, CDR2 YSYEKL. This CDR3 is 16 amino acids long. The CDR3 coding sequence is TGCGCCAGCAGCCAAGTAGCGGGGGGGAGCACAGATACGCAGTATTTT. Translation: CASSQVAGGSTDTQYF.

This clone turned up a few times. V gene TRBV28 combines with J gene TRBJ1-6, with D tentatively TRBD1 (6 bases). CDR1 is MDHEN, CDR2 SYDVKM, per germline. CDR3 length: 15 residues. Trimming took off 2 bases at V and 7 bases at J, with 12 bases between the two ends. This chain's CDR3 is CASSLGPDRNSPLHF. CDR3 DNA: TGTGCCAGCAGTTTAGGTCCGGACAGAAATTCACCCCTCCACTTT. Using reference TRBV28 and TRBJ1-6 for the parts outside the CDR3, the full variable domain is DVKVTQSSRYLVKRTGEKVFLECVQDMDHENMFWYRQDPGLGLRLIYFSYDVKMKEKGDIPEGYSVSREKKERFSLILESASTNQTSMYLCASSLGPDRNSPLHFGNGTRLTVT.

The chain has TRBV7-8 and TRBJ2-1; 9 bases match TRBD1. CDR1 and CDR2 from the germline V gene are SGHVS and FQNEAQ. The CDR3 extends over 16 amino acids. After removal of 5 bases from V and 7 bases from J, the junction contained 12 bases not matched to a gene. CDR3 in amino acids: CASSITGTGWSNEQFF. The CDR3 nucleotides read TGTGCCAGCAGCATCACCGGGACAGGGTGGAGTAATGAGCAGTTCTTC. The complete variable domain, with remaining parts taken from reference TRBV7-8 and TRBJ2-1, reads GAGVSQSPRYKVAKRGQDVALRCDPISGHVSLFWYQQALGQGPEFLTYFQNEAQLDKSGLPSDRFFAERPEGSVSTLKIQRTQQEDSAVYLCASSITGTGWSNEQFFGPGTRLTVL.

This chain links TRBV5-4 with TRBJ2-2; TRBD2 is a possible D gene (7 bases). The CDR3 has 16 amino acids. Germline V CDR1 and CDR2: SGHNT, YYREEE (reference sequence). Trimming shortened V by 0 bases and J by 5 bases, and 14 bases separated the two germline ends. The CDR3 nucleotides are TGTGCCAGCAGCTTGGCTCCCGGGGGGACAACCGGGGAGCTGTTTTTT. Protein: CASSLAPGGTTGELFF.

The J gene is TRBJ1-2, the V gene TRBV18; D ambiguous. The V gene lost 2 bases and the J gene lost 12 bases, with 7 bases spanning the gap. The germline V gene has CDR1 KGHSH and CDR2 LQKENI. This CDR3 is built from 10 residues. CDR3 nucleotide sequence: TGTGCCAGCTCACCAAAACTTGACACCTTC. It codes for CASSPKLDTF.